The following is a TCR beta chain sequence with its context. Its target is not known. The data were taken from a study of T cell responses to AZD1222 COVID-19 vaccine. Regarding the study as a whole: All repertoire sampling was performed exclusively after the peak T cell response. Clonal diversity may have been underestimated, and the donors were mostly white British, with more females than males.

The length of the CDR3 is 14 residues. Germline trimming cut 0 bases from V and 14 bases from J; bases unmatched to any gene: 8. Germline CDR1 and CDR2: LNHDA and SQIVND (reference sequence). Measured with immunoSEQ multiplex PCR; TCRdb has only the in-frame clones, and not every one. The table has about 120,000 clones, more than 80% seen once; the top ten hold 5% to 6%. The genes are TRBV19 and TRBJ1-4, with TRBD1 matching 8 bases. The TCR comes from an adult in good health. The material was peripheral blood, obtained on day 0 of AZD1222 vaccination. CDR3 in DNA: TGTGCCAGTAGTATAGATCTGGGACAGGTTAGGCTGTTTTTT. This translates into CASSIDLGQVRLFF.